Each of the 16 T cell receptor beta chains below was sequenced from the same sample in a study of blood T cells in healthy people across ages. A second PCR, run for about 6 to 11 cycles, used a sample-barcoded 5' primer plus a J-beta primer mix. One entry per CDR3 protein results from TCRdb running MiXCR on the 5' RACE reads. The sample consists of some 750,000 distinct CDR3 sequences, 20% to 25% of them appearing once. Sequencing used blood. Receptors were obtained from a man in his sixties or seventies in good health.

The V call is TRBV12-3 or TRBV12-4, the J call TRBJ2-1; 8 bases map to TRBD1. The CDR3 length is 14 residues. V dropped 5 bases and J dropped 5; count of bases not matched to a gene: 5. CDR3 sequence reads: CASSGQGNHNEQFF. The CDR3 nucleotides read TGTGCCAGCAGTGGACAGGGCAACCACAATGAGCAGTTCTTC.

This clonotype has more than one count but fewer than ten. V usage is TRBV4-1 and J usage is TRBJ1-4; the match to TRBD1 covers 9 bases. Looked up from germline, CDR1 is MGHRA and CDR2 is YSYEKL. Trimming at V came to 3 bases and at J to 0 bases, leaving 2 bases not matched to a gene. The CDR3 runs to 16 residues. The CDR3 protein is CASSQDRGTTNEKLFF. The CDR3 coding sequence is TGCGCCAGCAGCCAGGACAGGGGAACAACTAATGAAAAACTGTTTTTT.

This sequence joins TRBV3-1 and TRBJ1-2; D is undetermined. Trimming removed 1 base at V and 4 bases at J, with 10 bases between. Per germline, CDR1 LGHDT and CDR2 YNNKEL (reference sequence). The CDR3 runs to 14 residues. The CDR3 DNA sequence: TGTGCCAGCAGCCAAGGTTTAAGCGGCTATGGCTACACCTTC. It encodes CASSQGLSGYGYTF. Full variable domain (outside the CDR3, taken from reference TRBV3-1 and TRBJ1-2): DTAVSQTPKYLVTQMGNDKSIKCEQNLGHDTMYWYKQDSKKFLKIMFSYNNKELIINETVPNRFSPKSPDKAHLNLHINSLELGDSAVYFCASSQGLSGYGYTFGSGTRLTVV.

This chain connects TRBV5-5 to TRBJ2-6, with no clear D. The length of the CDR3 is 15 residues. V lost 6 bases and J 0 bases, leaving 10 bases between the germline ends. Germline V gene data show CDR1 as SGHKS and CDR2 as YYEKEE (reference sequence). The CDR3 sequence is CASTRSGSGANVLTF. The CDR3 DNA reads TGTGCCAGCACCCGATCGGGCTCTGGGGCCAACGTCCTGACTTTC.

The chain recombines TRBV7-2 with TRBJ2-1; D is perhaps TRBD2 (6 bases). There are 16 residues in the CDR3. Trimming stripped 6 bases from V and 2 bases from J, with 17 bases between. CDR1 is SGHTA and CDR2 is FQGNSA in the germline V gene. The CDR3 DNA sequence: TGTGCCAGCAGAAACACGGAGGGCAGGGCCTACAATGAGCAGTTCTTC. Translating gives CASRNTEGRAYNEQFF.

The rearrangement links TRBV24-1 to TRBJ1-2, with D uncertain. The CDR3 is 13 residues long. Trimming stripped 1 base from V and 8 bases from J, with 10 bases between. The germline V gene encodes CDR1 KGHDR and CDR2 SFDVKD. The CDR3 DNA reads TGTGCCACCAGTGATTTCCAACAACGGGGCTACACCTTC. Its protein product is CATSDFQQRGYTF.

The chain combines TRBV5-1 with TRBJ2-7, with D perhaps matching TRBD2 (5 bases). CDR1 is SGHRS, CDR2 YFSETQ, per germline. The CDR3 consists of 14 residues. V lost 0 bases to trimming and J lost 4 bases, with 11 bases between them. For the CDR3, the DNA is TGCGCCAGCAGCTTGGAGCGGCCCGGGTACGAGCAGTACTTC. Protein product: CASSLERPGYEQYF.

This clonotype was observed a few times. The V call is TRBV7-8, the J call TRBJ1-2; D not resolved. V shed 5 bases and J shed 8 bases, with 24 bases lying between them. CDR1 SGHVS and CDR2 FQNEAQ come from the germline V gene. The CDR3 runs to 16 residues. CDR3 loop: CASSRREDLSDGGYTF. CDR3 in DNA: TGTGCCAGCAGCCGGAGGGAGGATCTCTCCGACGGGGGCTACACCTTC. Full variable domain (remainder filled in from reference TRBV7-8 and TRBJ1-2): GAGVSQSPRYKVAKRGQDVALRCDPISGHVSLFWYQQALGQGPEFLTYFQNEAQLDKSGLPSDRFFAERPEGSVSTLKIQRTQQEDSAVYLCASSRREDLSDGGYTFGSGTRLTVV.

This clonotype has a handful of counts. The chain is built from TRBV4-3 and TRBJ1-1; tentative D call: TRBD1 (5 bases). Looked up from germline, CDR1 is LGHNA and CDR2 is YSLEER. The CDR3 extends over 15 amino acids. Deletions cut 0 bases from V and 7 bases from J, with 15 bases between. CDR3 region: CASSQDLGARGEAFF. The DNA of the CDR3 is TGCGCCAGCAGCCAAGATCTTGGGGCAAGGGGTGAAGCTTTCTTT.

In its sample, this clonotype was seen a few times. The chain couples TRBV4-3 to TRBJ2-3, with TRBD1 identical over 8 bases. The junction had 11 bases not matched to a gene; V was cut back by 1 base and J by 5 bases. Germline V CDR1 and CDR2: LGHNA, YSLEER. CDR3 length: 17 residues. CDR3 residues: CASSQGPGQGQGDTQYF. The CDR3 DNA reads TGCGCCAGCAGCCAAGGACCCGGACAGGGCCAGGGAGATACGCAGTATTTT.

This clonotype showed up many times. This sequence joins TRBV20-1 and TRBJ2-1; either TRBD1 or TRBD2 may fit D (7 bases each). The V and J ends lost 6 bases and 6 bases respectively, with 21 bases between them. The CDR3 spans 15 residues. The germline CDR1 and CDR2 sequences are DFQATT and SNEGSKA (reference sequence). The DNA for the CDR3 is TGCAGTGCACAGAATAACAGGGGAGGGGGCAATGAGCAGTTCTTC. It codes for CSAQNNRGGGNEQFF.

This clonotype was recorded a few times. The gene calls are TRBV29-1 and TRBJ1-2; D possibly corresponds to TRBD1 (6 bases). Germline V gene lookup returns CDR1 SQVTM and CDR2 ANQGSEA. Trimming removed 4 bases from V and 7 bases from J, with 13 bases in between. This CDR3 comprises 12 residues. CDR3 sequence: CSVADSGGGYTF. In nucleotides, the CDR3 is TGCAGCGTTGCGGACAGTGGAGGTGGCTACACCTTC.

V and J are TRBV12-3 or TRBV12-4 and TRBJ2-1; possibly TRBD1 for D (5 bases). The J call may be incorrect, as the DNA end agrees better with TRBJ2-5. This CDR3 has 13 residues. The CDR3 here is CASSIGWGGTQYF. In DNA, the CDR3 is TGTGCCAGCAGCATAGGCTGGGGCGGGACCCAGTACTTC.

Comments on this clonotype: At one end, the junction sequence differs from germline, possibly due to a read error. The rearrangement joins TRBV28 to TRBJ2-5, with 12 bases aligning to TRBD2. The CDR3 runs to 16 residues. Germline CDR1 MDHEN, CDR2 SYDVKM. The CDR3 DNA sequence: TGTGCCGGCAGTTTACTACTAGCGGGAGGCGCAGAGACCCAGTACTTC. This encodes CAGSLLLAGGAETQYF.

In this sample, this clonotype turned up a few times. The rearrangement joins TRBV20-1 to TRBJ1-1; 7 bases are a match to TRBD1. Germline CDR1 is DFQATT and CDR2 is SNEGSKA (reference sequence). There are 14 residues in the CDR3. Trimming took 6 bases from V and 0 from J; bases not matched to a gene: 7. The CDR3 reads CSAPGQEVNTEAFF. The CDR3 DNA reads as TGCAGTGCCCCCGGACAGGAGGTGAACACTGAAGCTTTCTTT.

The chain employs TRBV11-2 and TRBJ2-7, with D unresolved. The assigned J gene may be wrong: the sequence end matches TRBJ2-1 better. Germline values: CDR1 SGHAT, CDR2 FQNNGV. The CDR3 extends over 11 amino acids. CDR3 sequence reads: CASSSRGVQFF. In nucleotides, the CDR3 is TGTGCCAGCAGCTCGCGAGGTGTGCAGTTCTTC.